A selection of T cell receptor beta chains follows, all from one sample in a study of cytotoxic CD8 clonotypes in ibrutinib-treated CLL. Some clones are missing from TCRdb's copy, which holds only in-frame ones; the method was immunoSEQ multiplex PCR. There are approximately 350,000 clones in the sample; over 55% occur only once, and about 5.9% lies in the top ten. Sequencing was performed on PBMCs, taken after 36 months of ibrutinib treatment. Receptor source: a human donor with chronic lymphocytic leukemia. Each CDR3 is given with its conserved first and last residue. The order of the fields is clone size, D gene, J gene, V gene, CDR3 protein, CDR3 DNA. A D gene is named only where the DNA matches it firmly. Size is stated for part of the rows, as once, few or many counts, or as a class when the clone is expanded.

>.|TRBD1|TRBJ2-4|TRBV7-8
CASSWGQGAKRAKNIQYF
TGTGCCAGCAGCTGGGGACAGGGGGCTAAGCGGGCCAAAAACATTCAGTACTTC
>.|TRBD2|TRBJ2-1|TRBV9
CASSVAPAGGLRNEQFF
TGTGCCAGCAGCGTAGCTCCTGCGGGGGGGTTACGCAATGAGCAGTTCTTC
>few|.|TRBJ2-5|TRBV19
CASGGWGEETQYF
TGTGCCTCCGGGGGTTGGGGGGAAGAGACCCAGTACTTC
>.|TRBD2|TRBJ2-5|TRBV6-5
CASSSPGLAGGETQYF
TGTGCCAGCAGTTCCCCGGGACTAGCAGGGGGAGAGACCCAGTACTTC
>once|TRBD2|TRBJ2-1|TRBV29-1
CSVDGSDVAGAVYNEQFF
TGCAGCGTTGATGGTTCGGATGTAGCGGGAGCAGTTTACAATGAGCAGTTCTTC
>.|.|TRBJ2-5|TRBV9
CASSRRGQETQYF
TGTGCCAGCAGCCGCCGCGGCCAAGAGACCCAGTACTTC
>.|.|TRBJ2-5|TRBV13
CASSSYRGETQYF
TGTGCCAGCAGCTCTTACCGCGGGGAGACCCAGTACTTC
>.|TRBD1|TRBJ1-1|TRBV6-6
CASRRWGQKNTEAFF
TGTGCCAGCAGGCGGTGGGGACAGAAGAACACTGAAGCTTTCTTT
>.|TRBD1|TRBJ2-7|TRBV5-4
CASSLSGTGVYEQYF
TGTGCCAGCAGCTTATCCGGGACAGGGGTGTACGAGCAGTACTTC
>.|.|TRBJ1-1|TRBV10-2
CASSEPGAVMNTEAFF
TGCGCCAGCAGTGAACCTGGGGCGGTCATGAACACTGAAGCTTTCTTT
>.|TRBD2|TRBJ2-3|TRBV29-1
CSAYRAGTSNTDTQYF
TGCAGCGCATACAGGGCCGGGACTAGCAACACAGATACGCAGTATTTT
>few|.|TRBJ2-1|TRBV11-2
CASSFPGAANEQFF
TGTGCCAGCAGCTTTCCAGGGGCTGCTAATGAGCAGTTCTTC
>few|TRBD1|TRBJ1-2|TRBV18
CASSPPRTGVVGHTF
TGTGCCAGCTCACCACCCAGGACAGGGGTGGTTGGGCACACCTTC
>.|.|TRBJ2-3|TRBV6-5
CASSAGWADTQYF
TGTGCCAGCAGTGCCGGGTGGGCTGATACGCAGTATTTT
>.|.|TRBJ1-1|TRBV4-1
CASSQRRGGMNTEAFF
TGCGCCAGCAGCCAACGGCGTGGGGGAATGAACACTGAAGCTTTCTTT
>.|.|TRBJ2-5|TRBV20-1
CSAAEQETQYF
TGCAGTGCTGCAGAGCAAGAGACCCAGTACTTC
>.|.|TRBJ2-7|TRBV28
CASSLPTGEQYF
TGTGCCAGCAGTCTCCCCACGGGGGAGCAGTACTTC
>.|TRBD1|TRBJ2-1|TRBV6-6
CASSYSGQGYEQFF
TGTGCCAGCAGTTACTCGGGACAGGGCTATGAGCAGTTCTTC
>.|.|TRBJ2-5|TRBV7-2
CASSLASAETQYF
TGTGCCAGCAGCTTAGCGAGCGCAGAGACCCAGTACTTC
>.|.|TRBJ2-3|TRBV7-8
CASMSDVGPDTQYF
TGTGCCAGCATGTCGGATGTAGGGCCAGATACGCAGTATTTT
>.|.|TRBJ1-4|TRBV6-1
CASSVYRVSNEKLFF
TGTGCCAGCAGTGTGTACAGGGTGTCGAATGAAAAACTGTTTTTT
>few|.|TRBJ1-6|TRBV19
CASSIFHSYNSPLHF
TGTGCCAGTAGTATATTCCACAGCTATAATTCACCCCTCCACTTT
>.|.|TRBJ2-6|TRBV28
CASRPSTYSGANVLTF
TGTGCCAGCAGACCGTCAACCTACTCTGGGGCCAACGTCCTGACTTTC
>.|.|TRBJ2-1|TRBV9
CASSGTVFNEQFF
TGTGCCAGCAGCGGGACAGTCTTCAATGAGCAGTTCTTC
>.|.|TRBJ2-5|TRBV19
CASSSRVGGETQYF
TGTGCCAGTAGTTCCCGTGTAGGGGGGGAGACCCAGTACTTC
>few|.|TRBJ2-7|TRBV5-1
CASSEWGRGSSYEQYF
TGCGCCAGCAGCGAGTGGGGACGGGGCTCCTCCTACGAGCAGTACTTC
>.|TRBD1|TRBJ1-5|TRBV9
CASSVGDRQDQPQHF
TGTGCCAGCAGCGTTGGGGACAGACAAGATCAGCCCCAGCATTTT
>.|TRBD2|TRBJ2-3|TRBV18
CASGGGPNTDTQYF
TGTGCCAGTGGCGGGGGGCCAAACACAGATACGCAGTATTTT
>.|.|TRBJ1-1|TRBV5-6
CASSLGGVATEAFF
TGTGCCAGCAGCCTGGGAGGGGTTGCCACTGAAGCTTTCTTT
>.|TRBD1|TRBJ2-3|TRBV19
CATATGESTDTQYF
TGTGCCACTGCGACAGGGGAGAGCACAGATACGCAGTATTTT
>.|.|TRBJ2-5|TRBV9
CASSVAGRRPAQETQYF
TGTGCCAGCAGCGTAGCGGGCAGGCGACCAGCCCAAGAGACCCAGTACTTC
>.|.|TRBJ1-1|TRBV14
CASSPITLRQNTEAFF
TGTGCCAGCAGCCCGATAACACTCAGACAGAACACTGAAGCTTTCTTT
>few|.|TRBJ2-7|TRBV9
CASSASGPYEQYF
TGTGCCAGCAGCGCCTCAGGTCCCTACGAGCAGTACTTC
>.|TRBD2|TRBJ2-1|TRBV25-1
CASSDSSGSAEQFF
TGTGCCAGCAGTGACTCTAGCGGGAGCGCGGAGCAGTTCTTC
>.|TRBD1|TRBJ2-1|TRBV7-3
CASSSTGGRYNEQFF
TGTGCCAGCAGCTCGACAGGGGGGAGATACAATGAGCAGTTCTTC
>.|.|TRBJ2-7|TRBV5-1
CASSSERYEQYF
TGCGCCAGCAGCTCTGAAAGGTACGAGCAGTACTTC
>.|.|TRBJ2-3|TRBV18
CASSPLLLQGHTDTQYF
TGTGCCAGCTCACCACTCCTACTACAAGGACACACAGATACGCAGTATTTT
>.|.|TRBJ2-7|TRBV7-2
CASSLVGGLSYEQYF
TGTGCCAGCAGCTTAGTAGGCGGGTTGTCCTACGAGCAGTACTTC
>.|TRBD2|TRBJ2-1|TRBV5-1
CASSAGTRSVDEQFF
TGCGCCAGCAGCGCCGGGACTAGGTCGGTCGATGAGCAGTTCTTC
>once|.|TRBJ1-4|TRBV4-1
CASSPAGAQGSNEKLFF
TGCGCCAGCAGCCCGGCCGGGGCTCAAGGATCTAATGAAAAACTGTTTTTT
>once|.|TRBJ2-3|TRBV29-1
CSVGMGPGSTDTQYF
TGCAGCGTTGGGATGGGCCCCGGGAGCACAGATACGCAGTATTTT
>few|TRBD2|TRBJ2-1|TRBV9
CASSVRPLGTAGGPYNEQFF
TGTGCCAGCAGCGTGAGGCCCCTAGGGACAGCGGGGGGGCCCTACAATGAGCAGTTCTTC
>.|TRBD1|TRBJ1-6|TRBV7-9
CASRTYRTGGLSPLHF
TGTGCCAGCAGGACGTATCGTACAGGGGGATTATCACCCCTCCACTTT
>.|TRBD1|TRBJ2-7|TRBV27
CASSFLGQGLPYEQYF
TGTGCCAGCAGTTTTCTCGGACAGGGGTTGCCCTACGAGCAGTACTTC
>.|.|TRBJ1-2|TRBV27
CASSLSSQGYYTF
TGTGCCAGCAGTTTGAGCAGTCAGGGTTATTACACCTTC
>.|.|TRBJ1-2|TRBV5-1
CASSSQSPYGYTF
TGCGCCAGCAGCTCGCAAAGCCCGTATGGCTACACCTTC
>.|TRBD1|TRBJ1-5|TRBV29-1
CSVLDRGLSNQPQHF
TGCAGCGTCCTGGACAGGGGGCTCAGCAATCAGCCCCAGCATTTT
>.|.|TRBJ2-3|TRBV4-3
CASSQDGTQYF
TGCGCCAGCAGCCAAGATGGGACGCAGTATTTT
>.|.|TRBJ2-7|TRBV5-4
CASSLGDTYEQYF
TGTGCCAGCAGCTTGGGGGACACTTACGAGCAGTACTTC
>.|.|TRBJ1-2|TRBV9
CASSDRIYGYTF
TGTGCCAGCAGCGACAGAATCTATGGCTACACCTTC
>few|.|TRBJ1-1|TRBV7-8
CASSPRPVNTEAFF
TGTGCCAGCAGCCCAAGACCGGTGAACACTGAAGCTTTCTTT
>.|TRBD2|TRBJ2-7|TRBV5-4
CASSHGTSGVYLYEQYF
TGTGCCAGCAGCCACGGGACTAGCGGGGTCTATTTGTACGAGCAGTACTTC
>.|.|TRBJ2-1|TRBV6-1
CASSGLQTLPPFF
TGTGCCAGCTCGGGCCTTCAAACCCTTCCGCCGTTCTTC
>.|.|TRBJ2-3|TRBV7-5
CVRSLRFKGQGSRGVAPDTQYF
TGTGTCAGAAGCTTACGTTTTAAGGGACAGGGGTCGAGGGGGGTGGCCCCAGATACGCAGTATTTT
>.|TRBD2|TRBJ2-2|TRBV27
CASSSLSGGNTGELFF
TGTGCCAGCAGTTCTTTAAGCGGGGGGAACACCGGGGAGCTGTTTTTT